This T cell receptor (beta chain) was retrieved from a study of shared clonotypes between healthy human individuals. Naive CD8 cells comprised CD45RO-negative, CCR7-positively selected cells, excluding terminally differentiated effector memory CD45RA+ cells. This clone was recorded only once. Its cognate antigen is unknown. Study-wide results and limits: Rarefaction curves obtained for sorted subsets showed sequencing incomplete despite large depth. Genetic and exposure-history diversity was limited by the small donor number.

The table came from immunoSEQ multiplex PCR; TCRdb's copy has only in-frame clones and leaves some out. The sample holds some 2,100,000 clones; 85% to 95% are singletons and the top ten take around 1.7%. The TCR was taken from a man younger than 30 in good health. Some clones in this sample may be carry-over from other donors' samples. Sequencing used naive CD8+ T cells from PBMCs.

DNA of the CDR3: TGCGCCAGCAGCCAAGTTACGGGAGTCTTCTACAATGAGCAGTTCTTC. Its translation: CASSQVTGVFYNEQFF. The J gene is TRBJ2-1, the V gene TRBV4-3; TRBD2 is a possible D gene (6 bases). The CDR3 is made up of 16 amino acids. Trimming stripped 1 base from V and 3 bases from J, with 13 bases between. CDR1 is LGHNA and CDR2 is YSLEER in the germline V gene.